This T cell receptor beta chain was profiled in a study of blood T cell repertoires in COVID-19. The overall study: Acute-phase and convalescent COVID-19 samples originated in the United States, Italy and Spain. Sample material is recorded as cDNA or gDNA derived from T cells, B-cell-depleted T cells, or PBMCs.

Original data processing: By means of reference gene primer amplification, nucleated cell counts were estimated. Clones were sequenced by immunoSEQ multiplex PCR, and TCRdb holds only the in-frame ones, with some missing. V, J and clone size derive from that table, while D and trimming were established from the DNA sequence. The table has 240,000 or so clones, roughly 88% seen once. The sample taken for sequencing was peripheral blood. The clonotype originates from a man of 80 years or more with acute or convalescent COVID-19.

DNA for the CDR3: TGTGCCAGCAGTTTCGTGACACAGAGCTCCTACGAGCAGTACTTC. Translated, it gives CASSFVTQSSYEQYF. The chain combines TRBV28 with TRBJ2-7; D unresolved. CDR3 length equals 15 residues. V lost 3 bases, J lost 0 bases, and 12 bases lay in between. CDR1 and CDR2 from the germline V gene are MDHEN and SYDVKM.